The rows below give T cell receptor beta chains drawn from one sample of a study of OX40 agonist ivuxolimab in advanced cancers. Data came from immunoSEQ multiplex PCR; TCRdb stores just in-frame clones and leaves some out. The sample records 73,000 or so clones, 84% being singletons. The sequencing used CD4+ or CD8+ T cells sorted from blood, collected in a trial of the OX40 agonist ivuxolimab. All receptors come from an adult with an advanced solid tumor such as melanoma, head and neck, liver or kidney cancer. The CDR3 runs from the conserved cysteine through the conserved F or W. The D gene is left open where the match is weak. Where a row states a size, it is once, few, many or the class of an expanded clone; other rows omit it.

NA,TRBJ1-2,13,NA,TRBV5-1,CASSLEGQSGYTF,TGCGCCAGCAGCCTCGAGGGACAATCTGGCTACACCTTC
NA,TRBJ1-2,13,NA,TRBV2,CASSGQANYGYTF,TGTGCCAGCAGTGGACAGGCTAACTATGGCTACACCTTC
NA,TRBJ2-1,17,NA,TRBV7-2,CASSFSLGGASYNEQFF,TGTGCCAGCAGCTTTTCTTTGGGGGGAGCCTCCTACAATGAGCAGTTCTTC
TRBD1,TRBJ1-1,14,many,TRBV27,CASSLQGVGGRAFF,TGTGCCAGCAGTTTGCAGGGGGTAGGGGGACGAGCTTTCTTT
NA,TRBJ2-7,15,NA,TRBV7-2,CASSLVGQTSYEQYF,TGTGCCAGCAGCTTAGTTGGGCAGACCTCCTACGAGCAGTACTTC
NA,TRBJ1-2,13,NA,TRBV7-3,CASSLKQGSGYTF,TGTGCCAGCAGCCTAAAACAGGGTAGTGGCTACACCTTC
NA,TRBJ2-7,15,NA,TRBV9,CASSVAPFSSYEQYF,TGTGCCAGCAGCGTAGCTCCTTTCAGCTCCTACGAGCAGTACTTC
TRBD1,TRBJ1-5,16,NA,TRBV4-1,CASSQGGTVSNQPQHF,TGCGCCAGCAGCCAAGGAGGGACAGTTAGCAATCAGCCCCAGCATTTT
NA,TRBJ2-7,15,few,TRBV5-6,CASSNTASSLYEQYF,TGTGCCAGCAGTAATACAGCTTCTTCTCTCTACGAGCAGTACTTC
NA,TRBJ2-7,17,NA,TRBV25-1,CASSVDGGRGDPYEQYF,TGTGCCAGCAGTGTGGACGGGGGCAGGGGAGACCCCTACGAGCAGTACTTC
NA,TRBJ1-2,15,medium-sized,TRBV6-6,CASSSLGIRDYGYTF,TGTGCCAGCAGTTCGCTCGGGATCCGGGACTATGGCTACACCTTC
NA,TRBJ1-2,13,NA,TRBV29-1,CSVGMDPNYGYTF,TGCAGCGTGGGAATGGACCCGAACTATGGCTACACCTTC
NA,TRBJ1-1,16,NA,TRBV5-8,CASSQLLLAGVTEAFF,TGTGCCAGCAGCCAACTCTTGTTGGCCGGGGTCACTGAAGCTTTCTTT
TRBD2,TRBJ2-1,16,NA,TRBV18,CASSSTGTSGTNEQFF,TGTGCCAGCTCATCAACCGGGACTAGCGGAACCAATGAGCAGTTCTTC
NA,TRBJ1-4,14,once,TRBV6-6,CASSYDSRSEKLFF,TGTGCCAGCAGTTACGACAGTAGGAGTGAAAAACTGTTTTTT
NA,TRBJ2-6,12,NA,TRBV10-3,CAIRSGANVLTF,TGTGCCATCCGTTCCGGGGCCAACGTCCTGACTTTC
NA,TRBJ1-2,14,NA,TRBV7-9,CASSLTQGTAGYTF,TGTGCCAGCAGCTTAACGCAGGGAACCGCGGGCTACACCTTC
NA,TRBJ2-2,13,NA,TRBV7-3,CASNTANTGELFF,TGTGCCAGCAACACAGCGAACACCGGGGAGCTGTTTTTT
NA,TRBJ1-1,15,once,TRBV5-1,CASSLLQDSNTEAFF,TGCGCCAGCAGCTTGCTTCAGGACTCAAACACTGAAGCTTTCTTT
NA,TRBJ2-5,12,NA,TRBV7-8,CASSALLETQYF,TGTGCCAGCAGCGCTCTGTTAGAGACCCAGTACTTC
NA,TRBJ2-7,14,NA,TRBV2,CASRSARTPYEQYF,TGTGCCAGCAGATCGGCAAGGACGCCCTACGAGCAGTACTTC
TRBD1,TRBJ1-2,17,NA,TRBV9,CASSVGHRETGDYGYTF,TGTGCCAGCAGCGTAGGACATCGGGAGACAGGGGACTATGGCTACACCTTC
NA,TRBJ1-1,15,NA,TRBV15,CATSRDSGQPFEAFF,TGTGCCACCAGCAGAGACTCAGGACAGCCCTTTGAAGCTTTCTTT
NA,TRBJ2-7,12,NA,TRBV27,CASSSQGYEQYF,TGTGCCAGCAGTTCACAGGGCTACGAGCAGTACTTC
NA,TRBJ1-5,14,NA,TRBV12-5,CASGSGKGSQPQHF,TGTGCTAGTGGTTCAGGGAAGGGGAGTCAGCCCCAGCATTTT
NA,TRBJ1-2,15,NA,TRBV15,CATSAPGRKLYGYTF,TGTGCCACCAGTGCTCCTGGACGGAAACTCTATGGCTACACCTTC
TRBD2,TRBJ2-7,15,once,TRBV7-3,CASSLGGSRPSEQYF,TGTGCCAGCAGCTTGGGGGGGAGCCGACCGAGCGAGCAGTACTTC